These T cell receptor beta chains were read from a single sample in a study of OX40 agonist ivuxolimab in advanced cancers. This table comes from immunoSEQ multiplex PCR, and its TCRdb copy is limited to in-frame clones, with some not included. The table records approximately 80,000 clones, around 87% of them present only once. Material: CD4+ or CD8+ T cells sorted from blood, obtained in a trial of the OX40 agonist ivuxolimab. Receptor source: an adult with an advanced solid tumor such as melanoma, head and neck, liver or kidney cancer. Each CDR3 is given with its conserved first and last residue. A D gene is named only where the DNA matches it firmly. The size field is filled for only some rows; it gives once, few, many or a size class.

d_call	clone_size	v_call	j_call	cdr3_aa	cdr3_nt
.	.	TRBV7-2	TRBJ2-3	CASSVIADTQYF	TGTGCCAGCAGCGTTATAGCGGATACGCAGTATTTT
.	.	TRBV5-8	TRBJ1-3	CASSSGASSGNTIYF	TGTGCCAGCAGCTCAGGGGCCTCCTCTGGAAACACCATATATTTT
.	.	TRBV11-2	TRBJ1-1	CASSPRRENTEAFF	TGTGCCAGCAGCCCCCGGAGGGAAAACACTGAAGCTTTCTTT
.	.	TRBV9	TRBJ2-2	CASSWGEQSTGELFF	TGTGCCAGCAGCTGGGGGGAACAGAGCACCGGGGAGCTGTTTTTT
.	.	TRBV10-1	TRBJ1-1	CASTRDLNTEAFF	TGCGCCAGCACTAGGGACTTGAACACTGAAGCTTTCTTT
.	.	TRBV15	TRBJ1-5	CATSRAGLQPQHF	TGTGCCACCAGCAGGGCGGGGTTACAGCCCCAGCATTTT
TRBD1	once	TRBV5-4	TRBJ2-6	CASSLAGQGANVLTF	TGTGCCAGCAGCTTGGCGGGACAGGGGGCCAACGTCCTGACTTTC
TRBD1	.	TRBV19	TRBJ1-4	CASSTGGRYEKLFF	TGTGCCAGTAGCACAGGGGGACGGTATGAAAAACTGTTTTTT
.	.	TRBV5-1	TRBJ2-1	CASSQRGGGTSSYNEQFF	TGCGCCAGCAGCCAAAGAGGGGGGGGCACGAGCTCCTACAATGAGCAGTTCTTC
.	.	TRBV7-2	TRBJ2-3	CASSLLVLSTDTQYF	TGTGCCAGCAGCTTATTGGTTCTTAGCACAGATACGCAGTATTTT
.	.	TRBV10-3	TRBJ2-6	CAIGRASGANVLTF	TGTGCCATCGGCAGGGCCTCTGGGGCCAACGTCCTGACTTTC
TRBD1	.	TRBV11-3	TRBJ2-3	CASSSLTGTGGYDTQYF	TGTGCCAGCAGCTCATTAACCGGGACAGGGGGCTACGATACGCAGTATTTT
TRBD2	.	TRBV7-9	TRBJ2-1	CASSWGTSGDEQFF	TGTGCCAGCAGCTGGGGGACTAGCGGGGATGAGCAGTTCTTC
TRBD2	.	TRBV28	TRBJ2-7	CASRSGNYEQYF	TGTGCCAGCAGAAGCGGGAACTACGAGCAGTACTTC
TRBD2	once	TRBV27	TRBJ2-4	CASSLRLPGLAGVVAKNIQYF	TGTGCCAGCAGTTTACGATTACCGGGACTAGCGGGAGTCGTGGCCAAAAACATTCAGTACTTC
.	.	TRBV29-1	TRBJ2-7	CSVVLGVRAGQYF	TGCAGCGTTGTTTTGGGGGTAAGGGCAGGGCAGTACTTC
.	.	TRBV27	TRBJ1-2	CASSLRGDGNYGYTF	TGTGCCAGCAGTTTAAGGGGGGACGGGAACTATGGCTACACCTTC
TRBD1	.	TRBV28	TRBJ2-7	CASSLHGQGASYEQYF	TGTGCCAGCAGCCTTCATGGACAGGGGGCCAGCTACGAGCAGTACTTC
.	.	TRBV28	TRBJ1-2	CASSLLQGGYTF	TGTGCCAGCAGTTTATTGCAAGGAGGCTACACCTTC
TRBD1	.	TRBV5-6	TRBJ1-1	CASSLRGGNPEAFF	TGTGCCAGCAGCCTCAGGGGGGGTAACCCTGAAGCTTTCTTT
TRBD2	.	TRBV10-2	TRBJ2-5	CASSAGGLETQYF	TGCGCCAGCAGTGCGGGAGGGCTCGAGACCCAGTACTTC
.	.	TRBV27	TRBJ1-1	CASSLFLGNTEAFF	TGTGCCAGCAGTCTATTCCTAGGTAACACTGAAGCTTTCTTT